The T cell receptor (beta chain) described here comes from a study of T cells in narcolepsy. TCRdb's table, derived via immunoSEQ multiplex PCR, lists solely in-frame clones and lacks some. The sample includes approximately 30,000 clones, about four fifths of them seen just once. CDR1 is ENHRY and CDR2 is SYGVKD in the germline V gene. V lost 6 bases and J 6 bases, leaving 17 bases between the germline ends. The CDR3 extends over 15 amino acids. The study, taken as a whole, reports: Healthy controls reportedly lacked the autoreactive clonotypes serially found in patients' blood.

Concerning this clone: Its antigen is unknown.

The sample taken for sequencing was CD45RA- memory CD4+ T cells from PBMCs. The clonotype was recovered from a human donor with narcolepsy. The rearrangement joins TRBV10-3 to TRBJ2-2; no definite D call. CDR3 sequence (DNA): TGTGCCATCAGGGATATCGGCCTCACCGCCGGGGAGCTGTTTTTT. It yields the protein CAIRDIGLTAGELFF.